Below are 27 T cell receptor beta chains sequenced from a single sample in a study of blood T cell repertoires in COVID-19. TCRdb's copy holds only in-frame clones and misses some; the assay was immunoSEQ multiplex PCR. The sample lists over 250,000 clones; around 90% were seen once. Sequenced input: PBMCs or T cells enriched from blood (not recorded which). The receptors originated from a woman in her twenties or thirties who had recovered from COVID-19.

In its sample, this clone was seen once. The genes are TRBV4-3 and TRBJ2-1; 7 bases line up with TRBD2. Germline V lookup: CDR1 LGHNA, CDR2 YSLEER. The CDR3 extends over 14 amino acids. With 3 bases clipped from V and 8 bases from J, the junction kept 7 bases outside the gene matches. In nucleotides, the CDR3 is TGCGCCAGCAGCCAGATGCGGGAGTTCTATGAGCAGTTCTTC. Its protein is CASSQMREFYEQFF.

In this sample, this clone turned up once. V gene TRBV9 combines with J gene TRBJ2-5, with TRBD2 matching over 10 bases. V trimming: 3 bases; J trimming: 0 bases; junction bases outside the gene matches: 2. Germline assignment: CDR1 SGDLS and CDR2 YYNGEE. The CDR3 is 15 residues long. The CDR3 reads CASSGGTSDQETQYF. Written as DNA, the CDR3 is TGTGCCAGCAGCGGAGGGACTAGCGACCAAGAGACCCAGTACTTC.

The rearrangement joins TRBV28 to TRBJ2-2; unclear D gene. CDR1 is MDHEN and CDR2 is SYDVKM in the germline V gene. This CDR3 has 14 residues. V lost 2 bases to trimming and J lost 2 bases, with 6 bases between them. This chain's CDR3 is CASSLILNTGELFF. In DNA, the CDR3 is TGTGCCAGCAGTTTAATCCTAAACACCGGGGAGCTGTTTTTT.

The chain employs TRBV6-5 and TRBJ1-5; no reliable D call. V shed 7 bases and J shed 0 bases, with 13 bases lying between them. The CDR3 is made up of 15 amino acids. Germline assignment: CDR1 MNHEY and CDR2 SVGAGI. Here the CDR3 DNA reads TGTGCCAGCAAACGGGATCGAATTAGCAATCAGCCCCAGCATTTT. This codes for CASKRDRISNQPQHF.

This rearrangement joins TRBV6-5 to TRBJ2-7, with 7 bases identical to TRBD2. CDR3 length: 13 residues. Per the germline V gene, CDR1 is MNHEY and CDR2 is SVGAGI. V lost 5 bases and J lost 4; bases outside the gene matches: 5. CDR3 region: CASSRREWYEQYF. CDR3 bases: TGTGCCAGCAGTAGGCGGGAGTGGTACGAGCAGTACTTC.

CDR3 sequence: CASTPSQGIYNEQFF. Written as DNA, the CDR3 is TGTGCCAGCACCCCCAGCCAGGGTATATACAATGAGCAGTTCTTC. The chain has TRBV28 and TRBJ2-1, with D perhaps matching TRBD1 (5 bases). CDR3 length: 15 residues. V was clipped by 7 bases and J by 4 bases, with 17 bases between them. Germline CDR1 reads MDHEN; CDR2 reads SYDVKM.

This clone was counted once. This chain uses TRBV30 with TRBJ2-5; tentatively, D is TRBD2 (6 bases). V shed 2 bases and J shed 4 bases, with 11 bases lying between them. Germline values: CDR1 GTSNPN, CDR2 SVGIG (reference sequence). This CDR3 region has 13 residues. This CDR3 is CAWSSGTRETQYF. The CDR3 nucleotides are TGTGCCTGGAGTTCCGGGACTCGAGAGACCCAGTACTTC. The variable domain in full, completed from reference TRBV30 and TRBJ2-5, reads SQTIHQWPATLVQPVGSPLSLECTVEGTSNPNLYWYRQAAGRGLQLLFYSVGIGQISSEVPQNLSASRPQDRQFILSSKKLLLSDSGFYLCAWSSGTRETQYFGPGTRLLVL.

V gene TRBV6-2 or TRBV6-3 combines with J gene TRBJ1-5; TRBD1 agrees at 10 bases. The CDR3 sequence is 16 residues long. The trim removed 2 bases at V and 9 bases at J, leaving 10 bases unmatched. Per germline, CDR1 MNHEY and CDR2 SVGEGT. CDR3 loop: CASSYGSGQGLAPQHF. As DNA, the CDR3 is TGTGCCAGCAGTTACGGTTCGGGACAGGGGCTTGCGCCCCAGCATTTT.

The genes are TRBV11-3 and TRBJ2-2; TRBD2 matches at 11 bases. The CDR3 has 19 amino acids. V lost 1 base to trimming and J lost 5 bases; unmatched junction nucleotides: 12. CDR1 and CDR2 from the germline V gene are SGHNT and YENEEA. The CDR3 DNA sequence: TGTGCCAGCAGCTTAGGCCTAACTAGCGGGAGCTCTCGGACCGGGGAGCTGTTTTTT. Translated: CASSLGLTSGSSRTGELFF.

This clone was recorded a few times. This chain joins TRBV28 and TRBJ2-4, with 7 bases lining up with TRBD1. V shed 8 bases, J shed 9 bases, and the junction held 7 bases outside the gene matches. This CDR3 spans 12 amino acids. The germline CDR1 and CDR2 sequences are MDHEN and SYDVKM. CDR3 nucleotides: TGTGCCAGCGCGGACAGGCGGAGCATTCAGTACTTC. This sequence encodes CASADRRSIQYF.

The genes are TRBV29-1 and TRBJ2-1, with a weak D call TRBD2 (5 bases). V shed 4 bases and J shed 0 bases, with 10 bases lying between them. Germline CDR1 is SQVTM and CDR2 is ANQGSEA. This CDR3 region has 14 residues. The CDR3 here is CSVGTLSSYNEQFF. The CDR3, as DNA: TGCAGCGTTGGGACTTTGAGCTCCTACAATGAGCAGTTCTTC.

This chain links TRBV4-3 with TRBJ2-1; 12 nucleotides align to TRBD2. Germline CDR1 reads LGHNA; CDR2 reads YSLEER. With 4 bases clipped from V and 5 bases from J, the junction kept 12 bases outside the gene matches. This CDR3 contains 18 residues. In nucleotides, the CDR3 is TGCGCCAGCAGCCTCGAATCCTGGCTAGCGGGAGGGAACAATGAGCAGTTCTTC. This encodes CASSLESWLAGGNNEQFF.

This chain links TRBV18 with TRBJ1-5; D is possibly TRBD1 (5 bases). This CDR3 is built from 15 residues. The V end lost 4 bases, the J end lost 7 bases, and 17 bases lay between the germline ends. The V gene's germline CDR1 is KGHSH and CDR2 LQKENI. In DNA, the CDR3 is TGTGCCAGCTCACTCCAGGGTGGGGATGGGCAGCCCCAGCATTTT. This codes for CASSLQGGDGQPQHF.

The chain is built from TRBV12-3 or TRBV12-4 and TRBJ2-5; D not resolved. This CDR3 has 13 amino acids. V lost 4 bases and J 5 bases, leaving 11 bases between the germline ends. CDR3 sequence: CASSSSLFETQYF. The CDR3 DNA sequence: TGTGCCAGCAGTTCTAGTTTATTCGAGACCCAGTACTTC.

The V and J genes are TRBV4-1 and TRBJ2-5; 10 nucleotides agree with TRBD1. The ends lost 0 bases at V and 2 bases at J; junction bases unmatched: 6. Germline V gene lookup returns CDR1 MGHRA and CDR2 YSYEKL. This CDR3 is built from 17 residues. The CDR3 reads CASSQEGTGDLQETQYF. The CDR3 DNA follows: TGCGCCAGCAGCCAAGAAGGGACAGGGGACTTACAAGAGACCCAGTACTTC.

V gene TRBV4-3 combines with J gene TRBJ1-1, with 8 bases matching TRBD1. Germline values: CDR1 LGHNA, CDR2 YSLEER. The CDR3 has 15 residues. V was pared by 0 bases and J by 6 bases, with 6 bases of the junction left unmatched. DNA of the CDR3: TGCGCCAGCAGCCAAGACCGACAGGGGAGGGCTGAAGCTTTCTTT. Residues: CASSQDRQGRAEAFF.

J is TRBJ2-2 and V is TRBV15; 12 bases map to TRBD1. Trimming cost V 0 bases and J 6 bases; bases outside gene matches: 8. CDR1 and CDR2 (germline): LNHNV, YYDKDF (reference sequence). CDR3 size: 18 residues. CDR3 loop: CATSREGGDRGRSGELFF. The CDR3 DNA sequence: TGTGCCACCAGCAGAGAAGGAGGGGACAGGGGGCGTTCCGGGGAGCTGTTTTTT. Combining the CDR3 with reference TRBV15 and TRBJ2-2 gives the whole variable domain DAMVIQNPRYQVTQFGKPVTLSCSQTLNHNVMYWYQQKSSQAPKLLFHYYDKDFNNEADTPDNFQSRRPNTSFCFLDIRSPGLGDTAMYLCATSREGGDRGRSGELFFGEGSRLTVL.

The genes are TRBV30 and TRBJ2-7, with TRBD2 matching over 11 bases. The J segment lost 0 bases and the V segment lost 1 base, leaving 2 bases of the junction unmatched. The CDR3 is 15 amino acids. The V gene's germline CDR1 is GTSNPN and CDR2 SVGIG (reference sequence). CDR3 nucleotides: TGTGCCTGGAGTGGACTAGCGGGGATCTCCTACGAGCAGTACTTC. Its protein is CAWSGLAGISYEQYF.

The CDR3 DNA follows: TGTGCCAGCAGCACTACAGGGGCTCCTGGAAACACCATATATTTT. Translation: CASSTTGAPGNTIYF. V and J are TRBV28 and TRBJ1-3; 7 nucleotides line up with TRBD1. V trimming: 6 bases; J trimming: 2 bases; junction bases outside the gene matches: 7. CDR3 length equals 15 residues. Germline CDR1 is MDHEN and CDR2 is SYDVKM. Drawing the rest from reference TRBV28 and TRBJ1-3, the complete variable domain is DVKVTQSSRYLVKRTGEKVFLECVQDMDHENMFWYRQDPGLGLRLIYFSYDVKMKEKGDIPEGYSVSREKKERFSLILESASTNQTSMYLCASSTTGAPGNTIYFGEGSWLTVV.

The V gene is TRBV28, the J gene TRBJ1-2, with no clear D. This CDR3 contains 16 residues. V lost 3 bases to trimming and J lost 2 bases, with 16 bases between them. CDR1 MDHEN and CDR2 SYDVKM come from the germline V gene. The DNA for the CDR3 is TGTGCCAGCAGTTTCGCCCGGACTTCGTCAAACTATGGCTACACCTTC. Its protein is CASSFARTSSNYGYTF.

The chain couples TRBV19 to TRBJ2-1; unclear D gene. Between the trimmed V and J ends, which lost 4 bases and 0 bases, there was a span of 10 bases. The CDR3 has 15 residues. In germline, CDR1 is LNHDA, CDR2 SQIVND (reference sequence). In DNA, the CDR3 is TGTGCCAGTAGTACCCCTCCCCGCTCCTACAATGAGCAGTTCTTC. Translation gives CASSTPPRSYNEQFF.

On this clone itself: This sample also contains other DNA sequences that code for the same CDR3. The V call is TRBV7-2, the J call TRBJ2-5; D is unclear. This CDR3 comprises 14 residues. The germline CDR1 and CDR2 sequences are SGHTA and FQGNSA. Trimming took off 5 bases at V and 2 bases at J, with 12 bases between the two ends. The CDR3 loop is CASSPDRSQETQYF. Written as DNA, the CDR3 is TGTGCCAGCAGCCCCGATAGGAGTCAAGAGACCCAGTACTTC.

This clone was found once. This rearrangement joins TRBV5-6 to TRBJ2-3; D not certain. V lost 0 bases to trimming and J lost 6 bases, with 11 bases between them. The CDR3 consists of 14 residues. From germline, CDR1 is SGHDT and CDR2 YYEEEE. CDR3 DNA sequence: TGTGCCAGCAGCTTGGCCGTCGACACCGATACGCAGTATTTT. Translated, it gives CASSLAVDTDTQYF.

The chain combines TRBV28 with TRBJ1-1, with 9 bases matching TRBD1. Germline V gives CDR1 MDHEN, CDR2 SYDVKM. The CDR3 runs to 15 residues. Trimming at V came to 5 bases and at J to 1 base, leaving 5 bases not matched to a gene. CDR3: CASSTGGRGNTEAFF. DNA for the CDR3: TGTGCCAGCAGTACAGGGGGCCGCGGGAACACTGAAGCTTTCTTT.

V usage is TRBV27 and J usage is TRBJ2-1, with TRBD2 matching 12 bases. The junction had 4 bases not matched to a gene; V was cut back by 4 bases and J by 6 bases. Germline lookup yields CDR1 MNHEY and CDR2 SMNVEV (reference sequence). This CDR3 is 15 amino acids long. CDR3 sequence reads: CASSWTSGKGNEQFF. DNA for the CDR3: TGTGCCAGCAGTTGGACTAGCGGGAAGGGCAATGAGCAGTTCTTC.

The chain recombines TRBV5-1 with TRBJ1-1, with 7 bases fitting TRBD1. CDR1 is SGHRS, CDR2 YFSETQ, per germline. V shed 2 bases, J shed 0 bases, and the junction held 4 bases outside the gene matches. This CDR3 is built from 15 residues. This CDR3 reads CASSFTGELNTEAFF. CDR3 nucleotide sequence: TGCGCCAGCAGCTTTACAGGGGAGCTGAACACTGAAGCTTTCTTT. Filled out from reference TRBV5-1 and TRBJ1-1, the complete variable domain reads KAGVTQTPRYLIKTRGQQVTLSCSPISGHRSVSWYQQTPGQGLQFLFEYFSETQRNKGNFPGRFSGRQFSNSRSEMNVSTLELGDSALYLCASSFTGELNTEAFFGQGTRLTVV.

The chain is built from TRBV6-5 and TRBJ2-7, with D possibly matching TRBD2 (5 bases). The length of the CDR3 is 14 residues. The germline V and J ends were trimmed by 5 bases and 0 bases, with 11 bases remaining between them. From germline, CDR1 is MNHEY and CDR2 SVGAGI. CDR3 in amino acids: CASSPGLTSYEQYF. For the CDR3, the DNA is TGTGCCAGCAGTCCGGGATTAACCTCCTACGAGCAGTACTTC.